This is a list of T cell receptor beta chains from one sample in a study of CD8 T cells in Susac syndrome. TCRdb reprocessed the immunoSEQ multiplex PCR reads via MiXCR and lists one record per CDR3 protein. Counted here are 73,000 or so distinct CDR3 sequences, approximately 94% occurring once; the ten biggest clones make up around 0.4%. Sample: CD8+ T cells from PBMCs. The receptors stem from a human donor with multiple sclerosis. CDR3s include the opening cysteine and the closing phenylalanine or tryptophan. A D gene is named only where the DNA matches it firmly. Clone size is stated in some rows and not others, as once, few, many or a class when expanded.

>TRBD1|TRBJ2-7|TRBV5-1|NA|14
CASSFYGTDYEQYF
TGCGCCAGCAGCTTTTACGGGACAGACTACGAGCAGTACTTC
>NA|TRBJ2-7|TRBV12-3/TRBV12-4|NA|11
CASGGGYEQYF
TGTGCCAGCGGAGGGGGGTACGAGCAGTACTTC
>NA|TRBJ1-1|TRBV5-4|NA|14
CASSLVRGNTEAFF
TGTGCCAGCAGCTTGGTCAGGGGGAACACTGAAGCTTTCTTT
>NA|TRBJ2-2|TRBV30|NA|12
CAWMGVTGELFF
TGTGCCTGGATGGGGGTAACCGGGGAGCTGTTTTTT
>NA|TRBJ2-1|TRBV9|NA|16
CASSVGSPPSYNEQFF
TGTGCCAGCAGCGTAGGAAGCCCTCCCTCCTACAATGAGCAGTTCTTC
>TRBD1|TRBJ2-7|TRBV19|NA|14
CASRGGTGDYEQYF
TGTGCCAGTAGGGGGGGGACAGGGGACTACGAGCAGTACTTC
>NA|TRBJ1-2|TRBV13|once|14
CASAPTHLNYGYTF
TGTGCCAGCGCGCCGACACACCTTAACTATGGCTACACCTTC
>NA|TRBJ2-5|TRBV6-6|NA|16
CASRRVKSGPEGTQYF
TGTGCCAGCAGGAGGGTCAAGTCAGGGCCCGAAGGGACCCAGTACTTC
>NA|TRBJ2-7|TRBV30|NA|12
CAWSATSYEQYF
TGTGCCTGGAGCGCGACAAGCTACGAGCAGTACTTC
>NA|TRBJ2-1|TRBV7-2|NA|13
CASSPPSGAEQFF
TGTGCCAGCAGTCCACCATCTGGGGCCGAGCAGTTCTTC
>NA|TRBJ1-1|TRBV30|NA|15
CAWSAKAGAPPEAFF
TGTGCCTGGAGTGCGAAGGCAGGCGCACCCCCCGAAGCTTTCTTT
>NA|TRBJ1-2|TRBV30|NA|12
CAWSKIQGSYTF
TGTGCCTGGAGTAAAATTCAGGGGAGCTACACCTTC
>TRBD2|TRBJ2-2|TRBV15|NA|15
CATSRWAGAGGELFF
TGTGCCACCAGCAGATGGGCGGGAGCTGGCGGGGAGCTGTTTTTT
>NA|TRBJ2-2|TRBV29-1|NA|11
CSVVSIGELFF
TGCAGCGTTGTTTCGATCGGGGAGCTGTTTTTT
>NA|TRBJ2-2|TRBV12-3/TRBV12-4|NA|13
CASRAGQPGELFF
TGTGCCAGCAGAGCCGGACAGCCCGGGGAGCTGTTTTTT
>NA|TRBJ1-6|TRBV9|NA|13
CASSADEGWPLHF
TGTGCCAGCAGCGCAGACGAGGGCTGGCCCCTCCACTTT
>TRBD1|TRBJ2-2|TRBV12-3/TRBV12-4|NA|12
CASSTGGGELFF
TGTGCCAGCAGCACAGGGGGCGGGGAGCTGTTTTTT
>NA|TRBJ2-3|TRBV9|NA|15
CASSLGGGSTDTQYF
TGTGCCAGCAGCCTAGGAGGGGGAAGCACAGATACGCAGTATTTT
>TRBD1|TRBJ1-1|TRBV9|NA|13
CASSEGGQDEAFF
TGTGCCAGCAGCGAGGGGGGACAGGATGAAGCTTTCTTT
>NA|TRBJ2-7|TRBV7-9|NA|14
CASSLATGSREQYF
TGTGCCAGCAGCCTAGCGACAGGGTCGAGAGAGCAGTACTTC
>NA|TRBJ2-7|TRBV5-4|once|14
CASSLFQDAYEQYF
TGTGCCAGCAGCTTGTTTCAGGACGCCTACGAGCAGTACTTC
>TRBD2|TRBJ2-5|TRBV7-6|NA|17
CASSPRTSGAARETQYF
TGTGCCAGCAGCCCTCGGACTAGCGGGGCCGCACGGGAGACCCAGTACTTC
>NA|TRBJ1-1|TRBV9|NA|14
CASSAGSGNTEAFF
TGTGCCAGCAGCGCTGGATCCGGGAACACTGAAGCTTTCTTT
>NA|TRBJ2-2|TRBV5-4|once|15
CASSLTGSRTGELFF
TGTGCCAGCAGCTTGACAGGGTCGAGGACCGGGGAGCTGTTTTTT
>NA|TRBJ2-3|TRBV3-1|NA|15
CASSPRRWHTDTQYF
TGTGCCAGCAGCCCAAGAAGGTGGCACACAGATACGCAGTATTTT
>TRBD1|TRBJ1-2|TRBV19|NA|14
CASSSPGQHYGYTF
TGTGCCAGTAGTTCTCCGGGACAGCACTATGGCTACACCTTC
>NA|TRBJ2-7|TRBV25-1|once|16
CASSEPSSGFSYEQYF
TGTGCCAGCAGTGAGCCGAGTAGCGGATTCTCCTACGAGCAGTACTTC
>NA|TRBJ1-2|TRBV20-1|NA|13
CSAADSFNYGYTF
TGCAGTGCAGCCGACAGCTTTAACTATGGCTACACCTTC
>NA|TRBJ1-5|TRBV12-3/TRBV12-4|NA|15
CASSRREKADQPQHF
TGTGCCAGCAGTCGCCGGGAAAAGGCGGATCAGCCCCAGCATTTT
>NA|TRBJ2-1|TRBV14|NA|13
CASSRRGRGEQFF
TGTGCCAGCAGCCGGAGAGGACGAGGTGAGCAGTTCTTC
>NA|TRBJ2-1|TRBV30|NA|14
CAWELGSSHNEQFF
TGTGCCTGGGAACTAGGATCCTCCCACAATGAGCAGTTCTTC
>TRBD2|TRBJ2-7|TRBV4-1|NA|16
CASSQDRLAGEGEQYF
TGCGCCAGCAGCCAAGATCGACTAGCGGGGGAGGGGGAGCAGTACTTC
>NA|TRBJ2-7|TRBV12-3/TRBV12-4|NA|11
CASSGNYEQYF
TGTGCCAGCAGCGGCAACTACGAGCAGTACTTC
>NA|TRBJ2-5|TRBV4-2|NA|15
CASSQPVQRQETQYF
TGTGCCAGCAGCCAACCGGTACAGAGACAAGAGACCCAGTACTTC
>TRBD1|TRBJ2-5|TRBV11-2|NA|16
CASSLNYDRAEETQYF
TGTGCCAGCAGCTTAAATTATGACAGGGCAGAGGAGACCCAGTACTTC
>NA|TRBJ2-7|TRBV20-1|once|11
CSARTGNEQYF
TGCAGTGCTAGAACCGGGAACGAGCAGTACTTC
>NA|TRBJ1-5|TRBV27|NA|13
CASSLSLGAPQHF
TGTGCCAGCAGTTTAAGTCTGGGAGCACCCCAGCATTTT
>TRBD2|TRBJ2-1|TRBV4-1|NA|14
CASRIRTSHYEQFF
TGCGCCAGCAGAATCCGGACTAGCCACTATGAGCAGTTCTTC
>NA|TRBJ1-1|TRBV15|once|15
CATSRDLSAGTEAFF
TGTGCCACCAGCAGAGATTTATCCGCGGGCACTGAAGCTTTCTTT
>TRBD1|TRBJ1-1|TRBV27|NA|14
CASSFGTGSTEAFF
TGTGCCAGCAGTTTCGGGACAGGTTCAACTGAAGCTTTCTTT
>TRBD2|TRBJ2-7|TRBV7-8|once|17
CASSSPLVAGGVHEQYF
TGTGCCAGCAGTTCCCCGCTTGTAGCGGGAGGCGTGCACGAGCAGTACTTC
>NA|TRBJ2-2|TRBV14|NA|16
CASSPLRGRGTGELFF
TGTGCCAGCAGTCCACTCCGGGGCAGGGGCACCGGGGAGCTGTTTTTT
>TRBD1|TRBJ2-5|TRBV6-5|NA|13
CASSYEGAETQYF
TGTGCCAGCAGTTACGAGGGGGCAGAGACCCAGTACTTC
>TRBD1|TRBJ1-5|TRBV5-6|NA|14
CASSLRGLGQPQHF
TGTGCCAGCAGCTTGAGGGGGCTCGGTCAGCCCCAGCATTTT
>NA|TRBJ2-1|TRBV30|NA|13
CAWSHDSYNEQFF
TGTGCCTGGAGTCACGACTCCTACAATGAGCAGTTCTTC
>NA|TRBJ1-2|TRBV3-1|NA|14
CASSHLKGRNGYTF
TGTGCCAGCAGCCACCTCAAGGGGAGGAATGGCTACACCTTC
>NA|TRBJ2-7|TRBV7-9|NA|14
CASSPVLPSYEQYF
TGTGCCAGCAGTCCCGTGCTGCCCTCCTACGAGCAGTACTTC
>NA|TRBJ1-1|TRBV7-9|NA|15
CASSSRLQGGTEAFF
TGTGCCAGCAGCTCGCGCTTACAGGGCGGCACTGAAGCTTTCTTT
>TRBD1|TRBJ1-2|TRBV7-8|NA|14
CASSLGTGNYGYTF
TGTGCCAGCAGCTTAGGGACAGGGAACTATGGCTACACCTTC
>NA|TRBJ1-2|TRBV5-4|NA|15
CASSPALTGVNGYTF
TGTGCCAGCAGTCCCGCATTAACGGGGGTCAATGGCTACACCTTC
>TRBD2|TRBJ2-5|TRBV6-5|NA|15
CASKHSGGTQETQYF
TGTGCCAGCAAACACAGCGGGGGGACCCAAGAGACCCAGTACTTC
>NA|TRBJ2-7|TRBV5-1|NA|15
CASSPYRDSFIEQYF
TGCGCCAGCAGCCCTTACCGGGACTCGTTCATCGAGCAGTACTTC
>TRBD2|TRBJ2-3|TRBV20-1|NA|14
CSARAGGDTDTQYF
TGCAGTGCTAGAGCGGGGGGGGACACAGATACGCAGTATTTT